This T cell receptor (beta chain) is drawn from a study of shared clonotypes between healthy human individuals. As for the study in general: Per donor, CD8 memory used one plate, CD8 naive used two, CD4 memory used three and CD4 naive used three.

Clones were read by immunoSEQ multiplex PCR, and TCRdb kept only the in-frame ones, dropping some. The sample holds over 2 million clones, approximately 95% seen once. The study's findings and limits: The expectation was that sequencing depth would affect clonotype sharing among donors. Genetic and exposure-history diversity was limited by the few donors.

Comment on this clone: Its antigen is not known.

The sequencing input was naive CD4+ T cells sorted from blood. Subset meaning: CD45RA+ positively selected. The source of this sequence is a man aged 18 to 30 in good health.

CDR3 nucleotide sequence: TGCGCCAGCAGCCTCACAGGGGGAGACACTGAAGCTTTCTTT. It codes for CASSLTGGDTEAFF. The J gene is TRBJ1-1, the V gene TRBV5-1, with 8 positions matching TRBD1. This CDR3 is built from 14 residues. V dropped 4 bases and J dropped 3; count of bases not matched to a gene: 5. The germline V gene has CDR1 SGHRS and CDR2 YFSETQ.